These 18 T cell receptor beta chains originate from one sample sequenced in a study of T cell responses to AZD1222 COVID-19 vaccine. Data came from immunoSEQ multiplex PCR; TCRdb stores just in-frame clones and leaves some out. This sample has 100,000 or so clones, with approximately 90% found just once. This specimen consisted of peripheral blood, obtained on day 0 of AZD1222 vaccination. Receptors were obtained from an adult in good health.

Note on this clone: One junction end does not reproduce the germline sequence, and a read error may be involved. The chain uses TRBV5-6 and TRBJ1-5; D might be TRBD1 (5 bases). Germline CDR1 SGHDT, CDR2 YYEEEE. This CDR3 region has 14 residues. CDR3 sequence reads: CASRLGHDNQPQHF. CDR3 in DNA: TGTGCCAGCAGGTTGGGGCACGATAATCAGCCCCAGCATTTT.

The V call is TRBV5-4, the J call TRBJ2-3; 8 bases match TRBD1. The CDR3 has 16 amino acids. V lost 0 bases, J lost 3 bases, and 6 bases stayed unmatched. Per germline, CDR1 SGHNT and CDR2 YYREEE (reference sequence). In DNA form, the CDR3 reads TGTGCCAGCAGCTTGGATCCAGGGGGCAGAACAGATACGCAGTATTTT. Translation gives CASSLDPGGRTDTQYF.

This clone was observed once. This chain connects TRBV2 to TRBJ1-2; D remains ambiguous. The germline CDR1 and CDR2 sequences are SNHLY and FYNNEI. This CDR3 is built from 15 residues. With 6 bases removed from V and 4 bases from J, the gap between germline ends came to 18 bases. The CDR3 coding sequence is TGTGCCAGCAGATTGATAACCGGCCTTTCCTATGGCTACACCTTC. This translates into CASRLITGLSYGYTF.

This clone was recorded a few times. This chain connects TRBV7-9 to TRBJ2-1; the D gene is possibly TRBD2 (7 bases). V dropped 7 bases and J dropped 9 bases, with 22 bases sitting between them. The CDR3 sequence is 15 residues long. CDR1 and CDR2 from the germline V gene are SEHNR and FQNEAQ (reference sequence). The CDR3 is CASTPGWGGAVEQFF. The CDR3 DNA sequence: TGTGCCAGCACCCCCGGATGGGGGGGGGCCGTTGAGCAGTTCTTC.

The chain has TRBV24-1 and TRBJ2-2; the D is unclear. The CDR3 loop spans 12 amino acids. Germline CDR1 KGHDR, CDR2 SFDVKD. V gave up 7 bases and J gave up 1 base, with 3 bases separating them. CDR3 DNA sequence: TGTGCCACCAGCAAGAACACCGGGGAGCTGTTTTTT. Translated: CATSKNTGELFF.

J is TRBJ2-3 and V is TRBV29-1; 12 bases align to TRBD2. V gave up 7 bases and J gave up 2 bases; unmatched junction bases: 7. Germline assignment: CDR1 SQVTM and CDR2 ANQGSEA. CDR3 length equals 15 residues. Written as DNA, the CDR3 is TGCAGCGCCGGAGGACTAGCGGGGCCCACAGATACGCAGTATTTT. Translating it yields CSAGGLAGPTDTQYF.

The chain uses TRBV12-3 or TRBV12-4 and TRBJ1-2; 7 nucleotides agree with TRBD1. The J segment lost 7 bases and the V segment lost 6 bases, leaving 2 bases of the junction unmatched. The CDR3 extends over 11 amino acids. The chain's CDR3 is CASRNRGGYTF. The CDR3 region has the DNA TGTGCCAGCAGGAACAGGGGTGGCTACACCTTC.

The chain joins TRBV6-5 to TRBJ1-1; weak D call: TRBD1 (5 bases). Germline loops: CDR1 MNHEY, CDR2 SVGAGI. CDR3 length: 14 residues. The germline V and J ends were trimmed by 0 bases and 5 bases, with 10 bases remaining between them. CDR3 bases: TGTGCCAGCAGTTACTCCAGCCAGGGAACTGAAGCTTTCTTT. Its protein product is CASSYSSQGTEAFF.

CDR3 in amino acids: CASSPGTATSTDTQYF. The CDR3 region has the DNA TGTGCCAGTAGTCCTGGGACGGCGACGAGCACAGATACGCAGTATTTT. The rearrangement uses TRBV19 and TRBJ2-3; D tentatively fits TRBD1 or TRBD2 (5 bases each). Germline V gene data show CDR1 as LNHDA and CDR2 as SQIVND (reference sequence). The V end lost 5 bases, the J end lost 0 bases, and 15 bases lay between the germline ends. The CDR3 consists of 16 residues.

The V call is TRBV28, the J call TRBJ1-6, with TRBD1 matching over 7 bases. The CDR3 spans 13 residues. Germline V CDR1 and CDR2: MDHEN, SYDVKM. Trimming removed 6 bases from V and 6 bases from J; junction bases left unmatched: 2. The DNA of the CDR3 is TGTGCCAGCAGCCGGGACAGTAATTCACCCCTCCACTTT. Its protein is CASSRDSNSPLHF.

The chain employs TRBV10-3 and TRBJ1-1, with TRBD1 matching over 9 bases. The CDR3 covers 13 residues. Germline trimming cut 10 bases from V and 2 bases from J; bases unmatched to any gene: 5. CDR1 and CDR2 (germline): ENHRY, SYGVKD. The CDR3 sequence: CATWDRANTEAFF. CDR3 coding DNA: TGTGCCACCTGGGACAGGGCAAACACTGAAGCTTTCTTT.

The rearrangement uses TRBV4-1 and TRBJ1-2, with D maybe TRBD1 (5 bases). Trimming shortened V by 5 bases and J by 5 bases, and 9 bases separated the two germline ends. This CDR3 has 12 residues. CDR1 is MGHRA and CDR2 is YSYEKL in the germline V gene. This chain's CDR3 is CASSGDRYGYTF. In DNA, the CDR3 is TGCGCCAGCAGCGGAGACAGATATGGCTACACCTTC.

The chain carries TRBV11-2 and TRBJ1-1, with D tentatively TRBD1 (5 bases). The CDR3 extends over 15 amino acids. Trimming stripped 1 base from V and 4 bases from J, with 13 bases between. CDR1 and CDR2 from the germline V gene are SGHAT and FQNNGV. For the CDR3, the DNA is TGTGCCAGCAGCTTAGCGAGGGACTGGGGCACTGAAGCTTTCTTT. This codes for CASSLARDWGTEAFF.

This clone was recorded a few times. The V call is TRBV11-2, the J call TRBJ2-5; TRBD2 matches at 8 bases. CDR1 and CDR2 (germline): SGHAT, FQNNGV. This CDR3 region has 19 residues. The V segment lost 1 base and the J segment 4 bases; nucleotides outside the gene matches: 17. This CDR3 reads CASSLAILVAGGSGETQYF. CDR3 nucleotides: TGTGCCAGCAGCTTAGCGATCCTGGTCGCGGGGGGCTCGGGAGAGACCCAGTACTTC. Full variable domain (remainder filled in from reference TRBV11-2 and TRBJ2-5): EAGVAQSPRYKIIEKRQSVAFWCNPISGHATLYWYQQILGQGPKLLIQFQNNGVVDDSQLPKDRFSAERLKGVDSTLKIQPAKLEDSAVYLCASSLAILVAGGSGETQYFGPGTRLLVL.

The rearrangement joins TRBV27 to TRBJ2-1; 8 nucleotides agree with TRBD2. Germline V gene sequence: CDR1 MNHEY, CDR2 SMNVEV (reference sequence). The CDR3 contains 14 residues. After removal of 8 bases from V and 4 bases from J, the junction contained 7 bases not matched to a gene. The CDR3 loop reads CASRSGVDYNEQFF. CDR3 nucleotides: TGTGCCAGCCGTAGCGGGGTTGATTACAATGAGCAGTTCTTC.

V gene TRBV28 combines with J gene TRBJ1-6, with 7 bases fitting TRBD1. Germline V CDR1 and CDR2: MDHEN, SYDVKM. CDR3 length: 16 amino acids. The V gene end was trimmed by 6 bases and the J gene end by 0 bases; junction bases not matched to a gene: 5. The CDR3: CASRPNRGSYNSPLHF. In DNA, the CDR3 is TGTGCCAGCAGACCAAACAGGGGCTCCTATAATTCACCCCTCCACTTT.

The genes are TRBV2 and TRBJ1-5; 8 positions match TRBD1. After removal of 8 bases from V and 4 bases from J, the junction contained 4 bases not matched to a gene. In germline, CDR1 is SNHLY, CDR2 FYNNEI. This CDR3 region has 13 residues. The CDR3 nucleotides are TGTGCCAGCTTGGGACAGGCTAATCAGCCCCAGCATTTT. It specifies CASLGQANQPQHF.

V gene TRBV6-1 combines with J gene TRBJ2-1; weak D call: TRBD1 (6 bases). The CDR3 has 14 amino acids. Germline V gene sequence: CDR1 MNHNS, CDR2 SASEGT. The V and J ends lost 3 bases and 4 bases respectively, with 10 bases between them. The DNA of the CDR3 is TGTGCCAGCAGTGATGGGACACCTTACAATGAGCAGTTCTTC. Protein product: CASSDGTPYNEQFF.